This T cell receptor (beta chain) was sequenced during a study of CD8+ T cells in alopecia areata. Treatment reported: oral pan-JAK inhibitor, 5-10 mg twice daily. Germline values: CDR1 MNHEY, CDR2 SMNVEV (reference sequence). Trimming cost V 4 bases and J 6 bases; bases outside gene matches: 6. The CDR3 covers 14 residues. Reverse transcribed after extraction, RNA yielded cDNA as the sequencing template. Assay used: immunoSEQ multiplex PCR; TCRdb lists only in-frame clones, some missing. The data hold about 200,000 clones, with 35% to 40% observed a single time. The specimen was CD4+ T cells sorted from blood, collected around week 30, from a patient treated with tofacitinib. This sequence was found in a human donor with alopecia areata. The V call is TRBV27, the J call TRBJ2-3; TRBD1 matches 8 bases. The CDR3 reads CASSSGGARDTQYF. The CDR3 bases are TGTGCCAGCAGTTCAGGGGGCGCCCGGGATACGCAGTATTTT.